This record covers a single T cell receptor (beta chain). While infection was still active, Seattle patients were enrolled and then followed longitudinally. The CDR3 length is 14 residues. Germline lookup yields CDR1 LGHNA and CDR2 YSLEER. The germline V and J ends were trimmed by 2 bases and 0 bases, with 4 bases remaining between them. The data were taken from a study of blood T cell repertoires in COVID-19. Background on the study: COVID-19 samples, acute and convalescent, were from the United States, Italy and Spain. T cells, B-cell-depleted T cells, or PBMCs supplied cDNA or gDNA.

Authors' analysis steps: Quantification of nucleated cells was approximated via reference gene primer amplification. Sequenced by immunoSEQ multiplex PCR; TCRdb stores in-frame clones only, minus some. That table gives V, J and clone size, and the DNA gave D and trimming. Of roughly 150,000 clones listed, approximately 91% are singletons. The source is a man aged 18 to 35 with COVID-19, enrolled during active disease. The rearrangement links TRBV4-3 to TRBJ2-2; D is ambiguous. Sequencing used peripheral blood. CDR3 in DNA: TGCGCCAGCAGCCAATCAACGAACACCGGGGAGCTGTTTTTT. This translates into CASSQSTNTGELFF.